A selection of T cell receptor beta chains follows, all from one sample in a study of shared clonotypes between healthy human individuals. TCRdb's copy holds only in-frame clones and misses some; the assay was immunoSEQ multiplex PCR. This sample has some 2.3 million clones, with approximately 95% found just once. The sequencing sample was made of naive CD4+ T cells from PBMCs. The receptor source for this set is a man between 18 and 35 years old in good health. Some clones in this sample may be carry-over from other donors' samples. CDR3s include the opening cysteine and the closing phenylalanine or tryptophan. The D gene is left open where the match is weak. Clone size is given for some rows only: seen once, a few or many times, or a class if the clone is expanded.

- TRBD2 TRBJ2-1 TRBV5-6 TGTGCCAGCAGTAACGGACTAGCGGGAGGCCTGCTGAGTGAGCAGTTCTTC CASSNGLAGGLLSEQFF
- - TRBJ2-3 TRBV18 TGTGCCAGCTCACCACCGGTCACAGATACGCAGTATTTT CASSPPVTDTQYF
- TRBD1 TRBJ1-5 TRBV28 TGTGCCAGCAGTGGGACAGTAGGCAATCAGCCCCAGCATTTT CASSGTVGNQPQHF
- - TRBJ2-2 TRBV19 TGTGCCAGTAGTCGCGACTCCCGAGGGGTCGGGGAGCTGTTTTTT CASSRDSRGVGELFF
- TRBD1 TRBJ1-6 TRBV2 TGTGCCAGCAGTTGGGACAGCACGAATTCACCCCTCCACTTT CASSWDSTNSPLHF
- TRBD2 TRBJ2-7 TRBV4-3 TGCGCCAGCGCAAGGGAGGCGGGACTAGCGGGACTCGAGCAGTACTTC CASAREAGLAGLEQYF
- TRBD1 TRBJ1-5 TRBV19 TGTGCCAGTAGTGGGGCCGGGACAGGGGCTGGGGGCAATCAGCCCCAGCATTTT CASSGAGTGAGGNQPQHF
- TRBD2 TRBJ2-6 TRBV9 TGTGCCAGCAGCGTGAGCGGGACTGCTGGGGCCAACGTCCTGACTTTC CASSVSGTAGANVLTF
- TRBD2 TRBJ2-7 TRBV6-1 TGTGCCAGCAGTGGACCTAGCGGTTCCTACGAGCAGTACTTC CASSGPSGSYEQYF
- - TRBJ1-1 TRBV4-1 TGCGCCAGCAGCCCCGGGACAATAGACACTGAAGCTTTCTTT CASSPGTIDTEAFF
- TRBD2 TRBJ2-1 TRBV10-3 TGTGCCATCGCGATCATAGCGGGAAACTCCTACAATGAGCAGTTCTTC CAIAIIAGNSYNEQFF
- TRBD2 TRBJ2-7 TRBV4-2 TGTGCCAGCAGCCCTGAAGCGGGAGTTAGGTACGAGCAGTACTTC CASSPEAGVRYEQYF
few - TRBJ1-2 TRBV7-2 TGTGCCAGCAGCTTAGGAAGGGGCGTTCAGGGGAAAGGCTACACCTTC CASSLGRGVQGKGYTF
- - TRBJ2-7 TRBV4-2 TGTGCCAGCAGCTCTGGTAACTTGATCGGGCTAGCTCCAACCTCCTACGAGCAGTACTTC CASSSGNLIGLAPTSYEQYF
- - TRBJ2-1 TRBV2 TGTGCCAGCAGTGACCATCCGGGAACCCCCGAGCAGTTCTTC CASSDHPGTPEQFF
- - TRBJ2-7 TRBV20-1 TGCAGTGCTCGGGGCTACGAGCAGTACTTC CSARGYEQYF
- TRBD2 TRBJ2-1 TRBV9 TGTGCCAGCAGCCCCCCGGCGGGAGGGGCCAATGAGCAGTTCTTC CASSPPAGGANEQFF
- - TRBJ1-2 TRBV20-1 TGCAGTGCTAGAGGTCCAGATGGCTACACCTTC CSARGPDGYTF
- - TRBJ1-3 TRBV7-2 TGTGCCAGCAGCTTAGCCTATTCTGGAAACACCATATATTTT CASSLAYSGNTIYF
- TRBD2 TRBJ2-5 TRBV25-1 TGTGCCAGCGGGAAAGCGGGAGTAAGACAAGAGACCCAGTACTTC CASGKAGVRQETQYF
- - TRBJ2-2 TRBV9 TGTGCCAGCAGCGTAGCTCGGGGCGGGGAGCTGTTTTTT CASSVARGGELFF
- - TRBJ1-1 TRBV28 TGTGCCAGCAGTTTAGAGGGGGAAGCTTTCTTT CASSLEGEAFF
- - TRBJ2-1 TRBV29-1 TGCAGCGTTGATCACATGGGGCCATCTAATGAGCAGTTCTTC CSVDHMGPSNEQFF
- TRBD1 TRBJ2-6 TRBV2 TGTGCCAGCATGAGGGGGCACTCTGGGGCCAACGTCCTGACTTTC CASMRGHSGANVLTF
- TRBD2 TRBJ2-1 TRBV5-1 TGCGCCAGCAGCTTGGAAGCGGGAGGGTTCAATGAGCAGTTCTTC CASSLEAGGFNEQFF
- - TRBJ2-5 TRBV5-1 TGCGCCAGCAGCTTGGTGGGGCTGGAGACCCAGTACTTC CASSLVGLETQYF
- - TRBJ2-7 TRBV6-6 TGTGCCAGCAGTTATGGTGTCCTAGACTCCTACGAGCAGTACTTC CASSYGVLDSYEQYF